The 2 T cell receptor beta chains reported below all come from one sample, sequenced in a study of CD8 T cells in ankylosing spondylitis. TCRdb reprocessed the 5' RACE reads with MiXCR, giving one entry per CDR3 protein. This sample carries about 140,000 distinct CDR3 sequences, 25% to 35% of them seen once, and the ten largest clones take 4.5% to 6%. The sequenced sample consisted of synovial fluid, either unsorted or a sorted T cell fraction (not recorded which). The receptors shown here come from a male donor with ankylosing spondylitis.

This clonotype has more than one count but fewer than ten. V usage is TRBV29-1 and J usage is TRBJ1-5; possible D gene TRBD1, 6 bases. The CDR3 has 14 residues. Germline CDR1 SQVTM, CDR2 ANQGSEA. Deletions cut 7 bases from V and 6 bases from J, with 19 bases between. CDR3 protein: CSAALGRGGQPQHF. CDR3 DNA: TGCAGCGCCGCCCTAGGCAGGGGTGGTCAGCCCCAGCATTTT.

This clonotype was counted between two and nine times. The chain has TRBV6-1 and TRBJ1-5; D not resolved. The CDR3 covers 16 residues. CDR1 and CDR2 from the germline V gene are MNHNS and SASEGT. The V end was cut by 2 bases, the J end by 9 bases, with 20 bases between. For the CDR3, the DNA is TGTGCCAGCAGTGAACCTCCAGTCCATGGCCCTCGGCCCCAGCATTTT. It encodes CASSEPPVHGPRPQHF.